The sequence of this TCR beta chain was determined in a study of CD8+ T cells in alopecia areata. The overall study: Treated patients' severity was scored by percentage of affected scalp area. Study outcomes and limitations: Scalp sequencing also captures normal skin's resident alphabeta T cells. In scalp and blood, many expanded lesional clones persisted during tofacitinib. Higher clonality and more expanded CD8+ clones appeared in lesional than normal scalp.

Investigators isolated RNA and reverse transcribed it into cDNA to act as the sequencing template. The protocol was immunoSEQ multiplex PCR, while the TCRdb copy is restricted to in-frame clones and leaves out a portion. The sample records roughly 210,000 clones, over 40% being singletons. This sample's treatment: oral pan-JAK inhibitor, 5-10 mg twice daily. Trimming took 3 bases from V and 11 from J, leaving 19 bases between them. Germline CDR1 is LGHNA and CDR2 is YNFKEQ. The CDR3 length is 14 residues. Concerning this clone: Its matching antigen is unknown.

The material was CD4+ T cells sorted from blood, obtained at approximately week 37, from a patient treated with tofacitinib. The chain employs TRBV4-2 and TRBJ1-1, with D maybe TRBD1 (6 bases). This TCR was sampled from a human donor with alopecia areata. CDR3 sequence (DNA): TGTGCCAGCAGCCAGGTACAACAGGGCGGTTCGGCTTTCTTT. Its translation: CASSQVQQGGSAFF.